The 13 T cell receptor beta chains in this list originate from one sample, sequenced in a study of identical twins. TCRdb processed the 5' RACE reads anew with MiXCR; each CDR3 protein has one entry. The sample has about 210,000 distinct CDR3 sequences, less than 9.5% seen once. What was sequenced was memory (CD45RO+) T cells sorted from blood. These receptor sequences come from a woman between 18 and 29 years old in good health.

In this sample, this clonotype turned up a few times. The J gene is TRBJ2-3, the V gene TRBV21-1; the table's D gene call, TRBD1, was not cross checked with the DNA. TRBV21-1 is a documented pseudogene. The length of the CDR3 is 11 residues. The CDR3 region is CASIPDTKQYF. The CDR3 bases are TGTGCCAGCATCCCGGACACTAAGCAGTATTTT.

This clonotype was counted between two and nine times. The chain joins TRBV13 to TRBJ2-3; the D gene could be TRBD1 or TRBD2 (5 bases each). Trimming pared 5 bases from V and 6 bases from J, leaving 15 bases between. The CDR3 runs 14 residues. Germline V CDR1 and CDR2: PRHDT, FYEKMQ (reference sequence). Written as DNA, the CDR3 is TGTGCCAGCAGCCCAACGGGGCGTAGTGATACGCAGTATTTT. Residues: CASSPTGRSDTQYF.

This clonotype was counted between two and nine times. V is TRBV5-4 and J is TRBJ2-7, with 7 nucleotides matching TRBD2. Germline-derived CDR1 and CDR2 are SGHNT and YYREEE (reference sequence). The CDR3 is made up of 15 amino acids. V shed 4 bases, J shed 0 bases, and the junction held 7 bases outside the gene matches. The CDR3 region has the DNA TGTGCCAGCAGCCTCGAGGGAGGGTTCTCCTACGAGCAGTACTTC. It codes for CASSLEGGFSYEQYF.

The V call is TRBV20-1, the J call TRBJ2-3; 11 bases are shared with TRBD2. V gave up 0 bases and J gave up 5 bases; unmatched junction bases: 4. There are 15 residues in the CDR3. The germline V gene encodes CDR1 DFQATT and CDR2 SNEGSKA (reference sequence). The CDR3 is CSARDLTSGKDTQYF. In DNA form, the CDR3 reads TGCAGTGCTAGAGATCTGACTAGCGGGAAAGATACGCAGTATTTT.

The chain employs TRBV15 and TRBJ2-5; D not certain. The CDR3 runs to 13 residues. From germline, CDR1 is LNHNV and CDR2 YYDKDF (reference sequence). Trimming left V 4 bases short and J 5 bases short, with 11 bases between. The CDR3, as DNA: TGTGCCACCAGCATTCAAACTCGTGAGACCCAGTACTTC. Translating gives CATSIQTRETQYF.

The CDR3 here is CASRLGTPSTDTQYF. The CDR3 nucleotides read TGTGCAAGTCGCCTTGGGACACCGAGCACAGATACGCAGTATTTT. This chain joins TRBV12-2 and TRBJ2-3; whether TRBD1, the table's D call, matches the DNA was not checked. TRBV12-2 is given as a pseudogene. There are 15 residues in the CDR3.

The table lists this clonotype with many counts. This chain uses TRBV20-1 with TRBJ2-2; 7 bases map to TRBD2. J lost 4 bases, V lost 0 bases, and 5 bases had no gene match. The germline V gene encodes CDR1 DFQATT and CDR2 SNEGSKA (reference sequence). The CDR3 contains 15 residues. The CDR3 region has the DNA TGCAGTGCTAGAGACGGCGGGAGCGGCACCGGGGAGCTGTTTTTT. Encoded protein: CSARDGGSGTGELFF.

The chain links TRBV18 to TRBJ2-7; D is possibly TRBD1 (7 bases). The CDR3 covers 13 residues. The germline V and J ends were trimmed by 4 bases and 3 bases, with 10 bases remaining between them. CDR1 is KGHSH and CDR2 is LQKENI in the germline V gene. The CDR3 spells CASSRGTDYEQYF. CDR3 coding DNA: TGTGCCAGCTCACGCGGGACAGACTACGAGCAGTACTTC.

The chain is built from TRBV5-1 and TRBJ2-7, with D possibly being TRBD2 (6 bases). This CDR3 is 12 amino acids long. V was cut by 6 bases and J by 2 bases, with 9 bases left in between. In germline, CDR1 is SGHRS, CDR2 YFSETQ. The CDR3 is CASMGGAYEQYF. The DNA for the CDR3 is TGCGCCAGCATGGGGGGAGCCTACGAGCAGTACTTC.

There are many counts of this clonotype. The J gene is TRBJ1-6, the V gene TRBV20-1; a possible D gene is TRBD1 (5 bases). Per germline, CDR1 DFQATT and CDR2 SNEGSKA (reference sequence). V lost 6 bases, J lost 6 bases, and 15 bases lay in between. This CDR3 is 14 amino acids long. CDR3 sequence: CSAQHGRVNSPLHF. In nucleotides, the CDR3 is TGCAGTGCGCAGCACGGCAGGGTTAATTCACCCCTCCACTTT.

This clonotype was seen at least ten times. The CDR3 here is CSARESGDTGELFF. CDR3 DNA sequence: TGCAGTGCTAGAGAATCCGGAGACACCGGGGAGCTGTTTTTT. The chain combines TRBV20-1 with TRBJ2-2, with unresolved D. This CDR3 contains 14 residues. Trimming cost V 0 bases and J 3 bases, with 8 bases left between them. Germline CDR1 DFQATT, CDR2 SNEGSKA (reference sequence).

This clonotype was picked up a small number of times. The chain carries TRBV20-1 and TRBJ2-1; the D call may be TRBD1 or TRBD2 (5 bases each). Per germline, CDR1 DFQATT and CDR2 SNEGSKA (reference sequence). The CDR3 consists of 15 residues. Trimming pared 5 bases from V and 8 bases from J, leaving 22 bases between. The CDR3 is CSAGNPRGVGYEQFF. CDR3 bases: TGCAGTGCTGGAAACCCGAGGGGAGTGGGGTATGAGCAGTTCTTC.

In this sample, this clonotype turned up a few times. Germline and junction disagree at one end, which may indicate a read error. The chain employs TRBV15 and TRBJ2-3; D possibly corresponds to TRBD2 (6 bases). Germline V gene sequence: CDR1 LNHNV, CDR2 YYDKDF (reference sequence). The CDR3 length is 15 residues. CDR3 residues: CATRARDWGTDTQYF. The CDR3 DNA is TGTGCCACCAGGGCCCGGGACTGGGGCACGGATACGCAGTATTTT.